Presented here are 32 T cell receptor beta chains from one specimen sequenced in a study of identical twins. TCRdb itself ran the 5' RACE reads through MiXCR, one entry per CDR3 protein. The table shows 600,000 to 800,000 distinct CDR3 sequences, with 21% occurring only once. This sample also belongs to another study, concerning T cells expressing NK-cell markers.

The sequenced sample consisted of PBMCs. These receptors came from a woman between 18 and 29 years old in good health.

The table lists this clonotype with a few counts. V and J are TRBV10-3 and TRBJ1-5; perhaps TRBD1 as D (6 bases). Trimming removed 7 bases from V and 3 bases from J, with 13 bases in between. The CDR3 extends over 14 amino acids. Germline V gene sequence: CDR1 ENHRY, CDR2 SYGVKD. In nucleotides, the CDR3 is TGTGCCATCAAGGGGGGGGGGAACAATCAGCCCCAGCATTTT. As protein: CAIKGGGNNQPQHF.

This clonotype was seen ten or more times. This chain connects TRBV27 to TRBJ2-1; possibly TRBD2 for D (6 bases). V gave up 8 bases and J gave up 0 bases, with 11 bases separating them. The CDR3 has 14 residues. Germline CDR1 reads MNHEY; CDR2 reads SMNVEV (reference sequence). Written as DNA, the CDR3 is TGTGCCAGCGCGGGGCTAGCCTCCTACAATGAGCAGTTCTTC. It yields the protein CASAGLASYNEQFF.

In its sample, this clonotype was seen a few times. The V call is TRBV20-1, the J call TRBJ2-3, with D unclear. In germline, CDR1 is DFQATT, CDR2 SNEGSKA (reference sequence). The V gene lost 2 bases and the J gene lost 2 bases, with 8 bases spanning the gap. CDR3 length: 13 amino acids. As DNA, the CDR3 is TGCAGTGCTAGAAATCCGGTCACAGATACGCAGTATTTT. Translated: CSARNPVTDTQYF.

Only a few counts were recorded for this clonotype. This chain links TRBV20-1 with TRBJ1-1, with D maybe TRBD1 (6 bases). The germline V and J ends were trimmed by 0 bases and 2 bases, with 16 bases remaining between them. CDR1 is DFQATT, CDR2 SNEGSKA, per germline (reference sequence). The CDR3 has 16 residues. The CDR3 spells CSARDPGRGPNTEAFF. The DNA for the CDR3 is TGCAGTGCTAGAGATCCCGGCAGGGGACCTAACACTGAAGCTTTCTTT.

This clonotype was detected a few times. This chain joins TRBV2 and TRBJ2-5; D unresolved. The ends were cut back, 0 bases at V and 7 bases at J, with 18 bases in the middle. The CDR3 runs to 16 residues. CDR1 SNHLY and CDR2 FYNNEI come from the germline V gene. CDR3 sequence (DNA): TGTGCCAGCAGTGAAGCTCTGTTAACCCGCTTCAGGACCCAGTACTTC. Translated, it gives CASSEALLTRFRTQYF.

This clonotype came up a few times. The V gene is TRBV24-1, the J gene TRBJ1-2; D is ambiguous. Trimming pared 2 bases from V and 5 bases from J, leaving 2 bases between. Germline V gives CDR1 KGHDR, CDR2 SFDVKD. CDR3 length: 11 residues. The CDR3 loop reads CATSDWYGYTF. CDR3 coding DNA: TGTGCCACCAGTGATTGGTATGGCTACACCTTC.

This clonotype was picked up a small number of times. This chain connects TRBV10-3 to TRBJ2-7; no clear D. The CDR3 has 13 residues. The V end lost 3 bases, the J end lost 0 bases, and 6 bases lay between the germline ends. Germline V gives CDR1 ENHRY, CDR2 SYGVKD. This CDR3 is CAISEGSSYEQYF. The CDR3 nucleotides are TGTGCCATCAGTGAAGGCAGCTCCTACGAGCAGTACTTC.

Only a few counts were recorded for this clonotype. The chain links TRBV5-1 to TRBJ2-2; 10 bases align to TRBD1. The J segment lost 1 base and the V segment lost 7 bases, leaving 4 bases of the junction unmatched. The CDR3 is 15 residues long. CDR1 and CDR2 from the germline V gene are SGHRS and YFSETQ. This CDR3 is CASQTGGGNTGELFF. In nucleotides, the CDR3 is TGCGCCAGCCAGACAGGGGGCGGGAACACCGGGGAGCTGTTTTTT.

The chain joins TRBV12-3 or TRBV12-4 to TRBJ2-3; no reliable D call. The CDR3 loop spans 11 amino acids. Trimming took 3 bases from V and 10 from J, leaving 8 bases between them. CDR3 protein: CASSLGYAQYF. The CDR3 DNA follows: TGTGCCAGCAGTTTGGGCTATGCGCAGTATTTT.

This clonotype was detected many times. CDR3 in DNA: TGTGCCAGCAGCTTAGTCCTCGGGGAGCCGAATACGCAGTATTTT. Translated: CASSLVLGEPNTQYF. V is TRBV7-9 and J is TRBJ2-3, with a tentative D call TRBD2 (5 bases). V gave up 1 base and J gave up 7 bases, with 15 bases separating them. Germline CDR1 reads SEHNR; CDR2 reads FQNEAQ (reference sequence). The CDR3 runs to 15 residues.

This sequence joins TRBV6-1 and TRBJ2-7, with D perhaps matching TRBD2 (6 bases). V was shortened by 10 bases and J by 0 bases, with 13 bases between the two germline ends. The CDR3 is made up of 13 amino acids. The V gene's germline CDR1 is MNHNS and CDR2 SASEGT. CDR3 sequence: CATGLSSSYEQYF. In nucleotides, the CDR3 is TGTGCCACGGGACTCTCGAGCTCCTACGAGCAGTACTTC.

The CDR3 region has the DNA TGTGCCAGCAGCCAAATACAGGGTCTCCAGTTCTTC. This translates into CASSQIQGLQFF. This chain joins TRBV7-3 and TRBJ2-1, with TRBD1 as a possible D gene (6 bases). CDR1 is SGHTA and CDR2 is FQGTGA in the germline V gene. The CDR3 extends over 12 amino acids. V was cut by 5 bases and J by 13 bases, with 15 bases left in between.

This clonotype occurred many times. V gene TRBV7-2 combines with J gene TRBJ2-7, with D unclear. This CDR3 has 12 residues. CDR1 and CDR2 from the germline V gene are SGHTA and FQGNSA. Trimming shortened V by 3 bases and J by 5 bases, and 8 bases separated the two germline ends. The CDR3 here is CASSFRGDEQYF. The CDR3, as DNA: TGTGCCAGCAGCTTCCGAGGAGACGAGCAGTACTTC. Full variable domain (remainder filled in from reference TRBV7-2 and TRBJ2-7): GAGVSQSPSNKVTEKGKDVELRCDPISGHTALYWYRQSLGQGLEFLIYFQGNSAPDKSGLPSDRFSAERTGGSVSTLTIQRTQQEDSAVYLCASSFRGDEQYFGPGTRLTVT.

This clonotype was counted ten times or more. The rearrangement links TRBV12-3 or TRBV12-4 to TRBJ2-7; 9 bases fit TRBD1. The CDR3 is 14 amino acids. With V trimmed by 3 bases and J by 3 bases, 3 bases remained unmatched. The CDR3: CASSFTTGGYEQYF. CDR3 bases: TGTGCCAGCAGTTTTACGACAGGGGGCTACGAGCAGTACTTC.

The chain joins TRBV6-5 to TRBJ2-7; the D is unclear. Germline V lookup: CDR1 MNHEY, CDR2 SVGAGI. There are 14 residues in the CDR3. Trimming stripped 0 bases from V and 1 base from J, with 7 bases between. CDR3 protein: CASSYSTPSYEQYF. DNA of the CDR3: TGTGCCAGCAGTTACTCAACGCCATCCTACGAGCAGTACTTC.

This clonotype was observed a few times. CDR3 residues: CASSLLPGEQYF. The CDR3 nucleotides read TGTGCCAGCAGCTTGTTGCCGGGAGAGCAGTACTTC. V gene TRBV5-6 combines with J gene TRBJ2-7, with a possible D match to TRBD2 (5 bases). Germline V gene sequence: CDR1 SGHDT, CDR2 YYEEEE. The CDR3 loop spans 12 amino acids. V was cut by 1 base and J by 7 bases, with 9 bases left in between.

This chain uses TRBV7-2 with TRBJ2-3; D is undetermined. CDR1 SGHTA and CDR2 FQGNSA come from the germline V gene. This CDR3 contains 15 residues. Deletions cut 1 base from V and 0 bases from J, with 8 bases between. The CDR3 DNA reads as TGTGCCAGCAGCTTAGGGGGATGGAGCACAGATACGCAGTATTTT. This translates into CASSLGGWSTDTQYF.

The sample holds a few counts of this clonotype. The chain employs TRBV27 and TRBJ2-6; D unclear. The V gene lost 4 bases and the J gene lost 2 bases, with 6 bases spanning the gap. The CDR3 has 14 amino acids. The germline CDR1 and CDR2 sequences are MNHEY and SMNVEV (reference sequence). Written as DNA, the CDR3 is TGTGCCAGCAGTTCCTACGCTGGGGCCAACGTCCTGACTTTC. Amino acid sequence: CASSSYAGANVLTF. The variable domain in full, with the rest retrieved from reference TRBV27 and TRBJ2-6, is EAQVTQNPRYLITVTGKKLTVTCSQNMNHEYMSWYRQDPGLGLRQIYYSMNVEVTDKGDVPEGYKVSRKEKRNFPLILESPSPNQTSLYFCASSSYAGANVLTFGAGSRLTVL.

Only a few counts were recorded for this clonotype. The chain carries TRBV4-2 and TRBJ2-1; no definite D call. In germline, CDR1 is LGHNA, CDR2 YNFKEQ. The germline V and J ends were trimmed by 3 bases and 10 bases, with 13 bases remaining between them. The CDR3 loop spans 13 amino acids. As DNA, the CDR3 is TGTGCCAGCAGCCAGATAATTCGCGCCGAGCAGTTCTTC. It specifies CASSQIIRAEQFF.

This clonotype came up many times. V gene TRBV5-4 combines with J gene TRBJ2-7; 9 bases line up with TRBD2. J was trimmed by 1 base and V by 4 bases; bases with no gene match: 9. CDR3 length: 16 residues. Germline assignment: CDR1 SGHNT and CDR2 YYREEE (reference sequence). CDR3 protein: CASSGLLAGSSYEQYF. The CDR3 DNA reads as TGTGCCAGCAGCGGACTTCTAGCGGGATCATCCTACGAGCAGTACTTC.

Only a few counts were recorded for this clonotype. The chain carries TRBV27 and TRBJ2-1, with a weak D call TRBD2 (5 bases). Trimming cost V 5 bases and J 0 bases, with 14 bases left between them. From germline, CDR1 is MNHEY and CDR2 SMNVEV (reference sequence). The CDR3 consists of 16 residues. CDR3 DNA sequence: TGTGCCAGCAGTCCCTGGAGGAGCCCCTCCTACAATGAGCAGTTCTTC. It yields the protein CASSPWRSPSYNEQFF.

This clonotype was picked up a small number of times. The CDR3 sequence is CSAPGDGGNEQFF. The CDR3, as DNA: TGCAGTGCACCGGGAGACGGGGGCAATGAGCAGTTCTTC. The rearrangement uses TRBV20-1 and TRBJ2-1; tentatively, D is TRBD2 (6 bases). This CDR3 has 13 residues. Germline V gene lookup returns CDR1 DFQATT and CDR2 SNEGSKA (reference sequence). The germline V and J ends were trimmed by 6 bases and 6 bases, with 15 bases remaining between them.

The chain links TRBV9 to TRBJ2-5; D call uncertain. The V gene's germline CDR1 is SGDLS and CDR2 YYNGEE. Trimming removed 4 bases from V and 2 bases from J, with 15 bases in between. CDR3 length equals 15 residues. CDR3 bases: TGTGCCAGCAGCCCCCGGGCTACCCAACAAGAGACCCAGTACTTC. This gives the protein CASSPRATQQETQYF. Based on the CDR3 plus reference TRBV9 and TRBJ2-5, the full variable domain is DSGVTQTPKHLITATGQRVTLRCSPRSGDLSVYWYQQSLDQGLQFLIQYYNGEERAKGNILERFSAQQFPDLHSELNLSSLELGDSALYFCASSPRATQQETQYFGPGTRLLVL.

In its sample, this clonotype was seen a few times. The chain employs TRBV7-2 and TRBJ2-7, with TRBD2 as a possible D gene (6 bases). This CDR3 comprises 14 residues. Germline values: CDR1 SGHTA, CDR2 FQGNSA. V was cut by 5 bases and J by 5 bases, with 16 bases left in between. The CDR3 nucleotides read TGTGCCAGCAGCCCGGGACTCCGCCCCAACGAGCAGTACTTC. Amino acid sequence: CASSPGLRPNEQYF.

This clonotype showed up just a few times. Sequence at one end of the junction differs from germline and may be a read error. The chain employs TRBV5-1 and TRBJ2-3, with TRBD2 as a possible D gene (6 bases). Looked up from germline, CDR1 is SGHRS and CDR2 is YFSETQ. The CDR3 runs to 15 residues. CDR3 amino acids: CASSLGTGDSDTQYF. The CDR3 nucleotides read TGCGCCAGTAGCTTGGGGACGGGAGATTCAGATACGCAGTATTTT.

This clonotype appeared a few times. V and J are TRBV5-1 and TRBJ2-7; D tentatively reads TRBD1 or TRBD2 (5 bases each). The V end was cut by 7 bases, the J end by 6 bases, with 23 bases between. Germline lookup yields CDR1 SGHRS and CDR2 YFSETQ. CDR3 length equals 15 residues. The CDR3 loop reads CASGLVGTVLGEQYF. The CDR3 bases are TGCGCCAGCGGACTGGTCGGGACGGTCTTGGGCGAGCAGTACTTC.

In this sample, this clonotype turned up a few times. The chain uses TRBV20-1 and TRBJ2-1; possibly TRBD1 for D (5 bases). There are 14 residues in the CDR3. V was shortened by 0 bases and J by 4 bases, with 10 bases between the two germline ends. Germline V CDR1 and CDR2: DFQATT, SNEGSKA (reference sequence). The CDR3 loop reads CSARDRASYNEQFF. The CDR3 DNA is TGCAGTGCTAGAGACAGGGCTTCGTACAATGAGCAGTTCTTC.

There are a few counts of this clonotype. The V gene is TRBV9, the J gene TRBJ2-2, with D perhaps assigned TRBD1 or TRBD2 (5 bases each). This CDR3 is built from 15 residues. CDR1 is SGDLS and CDR2 is YYNGEE in the germline V gene. The V gene lost 0 bases and the J gene lost 4 bases, with 10 bases spanning the gap. In nucleotides, the CDR3 is TGTGCCAGCAGCGTAGGGGGGTTCAGCACCGGGGAGCTGTTTTTT. Amino acids: CASSVGGFSTGELFF.

This clonotype was recorded a few times. The V gene is TRBV7-9, the J gene TRBJ2-7; tentative D call: TRBD2 (5 bases). Germline-derived CDR1 and CDR2 are SEHNR and FQNEAQ (reference sequence). V gave up 2 bases and J gave up 5 bases, with 19 bases separating them. The CDR3 is 16 amino acids. The CDR3 region is CASSLWTPRRLDEQYF. The DNA for the CDR3 is TGTGCCAGCAGCTTATGGACTCCGCGAAGGTTAGACGAGCAGTACTTC.

Points on this clonotype: A much larger clonotype is one base distant, so this may be a read error. V is TRBV18 and J is TRBJ2-3; D uncertain. Germline CDR1 KGHSH, CDR2 LQKENI. The CDR3 runs to 11 residues. The V gene lost 3 bases and the J gene lost 5 bases, with 3 bases spanning the gap. In DNA form, the CDR3 reads TGTGCCAGCTCACCGATAGATACGCAGTATTTT. This encodes CASSPIDTQYF.

The V and J genes are TRBV12-3 or TRBV12-4 and TRBJ2-5; no reliable D call. The CDR3 runs to 15 residues. Trimming shortened V by 6 bases and J by 2 bases, and 16 bases separated the two germline ends. CDR3 coding DNA: TGTGCCAGCAGCCAAAGGCGCCAACCTCAAGAGACCCAGTACTTC. Translation gives CASSQRRQPQETQYF.

A few counts support this clonotype. The genes are TRBV29-1 and TRBJ2-5; 9 nucleotides align to TRBD1. After removal of 7 bases from V and 0 bases from J, the junction contained 6 bases not matched to a gene. The germline V gene has CDR1 SQVTM and CDR2 ANQGSEA. This CDR3 has 14 residues. CDR3 sequence: CSAVRDRDQETQYF. DNA of the CDR3: TGCAGCGCCGTCCGGGACAGGGACCAAGAGACCCAGTACTTC.